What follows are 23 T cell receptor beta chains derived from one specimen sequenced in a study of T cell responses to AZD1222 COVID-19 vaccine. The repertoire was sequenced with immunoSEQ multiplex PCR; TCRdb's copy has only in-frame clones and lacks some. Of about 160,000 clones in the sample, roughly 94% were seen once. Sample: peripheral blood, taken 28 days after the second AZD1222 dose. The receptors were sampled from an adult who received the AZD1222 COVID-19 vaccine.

The CDR3 coding sequence is TGCGCCAGCAGCCAAGGCCCGAGGCACCAGAATGAAAAACTGTTTTTT. This translates into CASSQGPRHQNEKLFF. This chain links TRBV5-1 with TRBJ1-4; D not certain. Germline values: CDR1 SGHRS, CDR2 YFSETQ. V was shortened by 4 bases and J by 5 bases, with 18 bases between the two germline ends. This CDR3 is built from 16 residues. The full variable domain, rest sourced from reference TRBV5-1 and TRBJ1-4, is KAGVTQTPRYLIKTRGQQVTLSCSPISGHRSVSWYQQTPGQGLQFLFEYFSETQRNKGNFPGRFSGRQFSNSRSEMNVSTLELGDSALYLCASSQGPRHQNEKLFFGSGTQLSVL.

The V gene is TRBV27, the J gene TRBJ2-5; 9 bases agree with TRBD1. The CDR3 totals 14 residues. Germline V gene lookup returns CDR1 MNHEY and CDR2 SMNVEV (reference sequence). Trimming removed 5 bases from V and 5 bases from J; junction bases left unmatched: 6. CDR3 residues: CASSPETGGETQYF. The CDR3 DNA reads TGTGCCAGCAGTCCAGAGACAGGGGGGGAGACCCAGTACTTC.

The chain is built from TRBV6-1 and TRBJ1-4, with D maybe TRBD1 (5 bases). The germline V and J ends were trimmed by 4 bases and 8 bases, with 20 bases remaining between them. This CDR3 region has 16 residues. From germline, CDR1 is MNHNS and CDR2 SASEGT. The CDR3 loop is CASSGRAGGLGEKLFF. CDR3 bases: TGTGCCAGCAGTGGCCGCGCGGGGGGATTGGGGGAAAAACTGTTTTTT.

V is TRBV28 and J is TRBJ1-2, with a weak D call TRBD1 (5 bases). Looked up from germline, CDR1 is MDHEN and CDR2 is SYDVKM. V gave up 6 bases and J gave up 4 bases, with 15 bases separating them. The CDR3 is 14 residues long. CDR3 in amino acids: CASRRRAMGYGYTF. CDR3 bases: TGTGCCAGCAGGCGCAGGGCGATGGGCTATGGCTACACCTTC.

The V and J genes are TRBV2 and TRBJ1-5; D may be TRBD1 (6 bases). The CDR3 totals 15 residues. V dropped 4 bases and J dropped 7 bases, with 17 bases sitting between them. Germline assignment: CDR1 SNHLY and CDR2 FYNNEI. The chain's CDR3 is CASSVGHQGGQPQHF. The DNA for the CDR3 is TGTGCCAGCAGTGTTGGGCACCAAGGGGGGCAGCCCCAGCATTTT.

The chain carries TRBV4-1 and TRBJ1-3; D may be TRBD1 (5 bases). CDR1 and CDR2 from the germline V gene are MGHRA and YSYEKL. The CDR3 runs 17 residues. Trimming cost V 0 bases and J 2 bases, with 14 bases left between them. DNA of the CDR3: TGCGCCAGCAGCCAAGATAGGCCAGGGAGAACTGGAAACACCATATATTTT. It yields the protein CASSQDRPGRTGNTIYF.

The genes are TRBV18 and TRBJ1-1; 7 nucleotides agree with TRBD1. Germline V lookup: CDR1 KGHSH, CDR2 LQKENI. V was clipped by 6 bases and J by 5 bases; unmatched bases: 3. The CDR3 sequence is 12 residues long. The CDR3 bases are TGTGCCAGCTCCCGACAGGGTACTGAAGCTTTCTTT. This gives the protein CASSRQGTEAFF.

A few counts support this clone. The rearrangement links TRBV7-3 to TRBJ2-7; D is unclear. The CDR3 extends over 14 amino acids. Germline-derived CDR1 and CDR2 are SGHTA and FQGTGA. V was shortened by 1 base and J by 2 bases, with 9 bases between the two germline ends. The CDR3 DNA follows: TGTGCCAGCAGCTTAAATGTAGGACCCTACGAGCAGTACTTC. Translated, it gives CASSLNVGPYEQYF.

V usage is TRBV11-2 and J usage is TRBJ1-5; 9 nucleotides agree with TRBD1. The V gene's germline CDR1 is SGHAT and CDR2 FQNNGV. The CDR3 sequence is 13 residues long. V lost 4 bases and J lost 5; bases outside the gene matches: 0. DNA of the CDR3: TGTGCCAGCAGCTGGGACAGGGATCAGCCCCAGCATTTT. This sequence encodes CASSWDRDQPQHF.

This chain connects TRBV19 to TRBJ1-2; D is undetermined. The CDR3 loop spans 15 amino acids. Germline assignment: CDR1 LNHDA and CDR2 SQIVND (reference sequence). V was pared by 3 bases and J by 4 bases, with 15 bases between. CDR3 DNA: TGTGCCAGTAGTATCGAGGGTACACCTAGCTATGGCTACACCTTC. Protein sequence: CASSIEGTPSYGYTF.

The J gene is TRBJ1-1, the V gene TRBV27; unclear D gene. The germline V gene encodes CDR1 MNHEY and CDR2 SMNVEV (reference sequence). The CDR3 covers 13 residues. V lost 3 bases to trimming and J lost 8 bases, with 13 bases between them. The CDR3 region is CASSLVPNSEAFF. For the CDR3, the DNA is TGTGCCAGCAGTTTGGTGCCAAATTCAGAAGCTTTCTTT.

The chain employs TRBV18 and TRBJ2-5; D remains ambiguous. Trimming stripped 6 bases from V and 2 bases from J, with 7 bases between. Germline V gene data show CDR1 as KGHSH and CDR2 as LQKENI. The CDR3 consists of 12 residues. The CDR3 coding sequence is TGTGCCAGCTCTTCCGGTCAAGAGACCCAGTACTTC. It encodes CASSSGQETQYF.

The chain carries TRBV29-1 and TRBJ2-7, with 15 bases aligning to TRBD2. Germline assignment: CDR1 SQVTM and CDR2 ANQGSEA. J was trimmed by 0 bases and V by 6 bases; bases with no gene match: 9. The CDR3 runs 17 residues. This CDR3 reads CSVHPGLAGGSSYEQYF. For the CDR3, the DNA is TGCAGCGTCCATCCGGGACTAGCGGGGGGATCCTCCTACGAGCAGTACTTC.

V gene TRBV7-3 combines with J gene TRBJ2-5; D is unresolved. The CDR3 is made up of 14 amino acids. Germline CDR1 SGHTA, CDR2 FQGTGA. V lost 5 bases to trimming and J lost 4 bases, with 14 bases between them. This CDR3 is CASSPTGSRETQYF. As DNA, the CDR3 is TGTGCCAGCAGCCCGACGGGTTCGAGAGAGACCCAGTACTTC.

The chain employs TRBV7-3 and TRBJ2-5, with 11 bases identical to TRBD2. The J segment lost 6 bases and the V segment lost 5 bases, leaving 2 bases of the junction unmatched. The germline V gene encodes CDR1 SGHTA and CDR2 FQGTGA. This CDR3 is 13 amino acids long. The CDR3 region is CASSPTSGKTQYF. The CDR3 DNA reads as TGTGCCAGCAGCCCGACTAGCGGGAAGACCCAGTACTTC.

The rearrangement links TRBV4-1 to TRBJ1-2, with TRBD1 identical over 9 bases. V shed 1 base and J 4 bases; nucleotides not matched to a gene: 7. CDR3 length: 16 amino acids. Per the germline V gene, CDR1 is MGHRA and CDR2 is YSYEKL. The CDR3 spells CASSQGIRDRAYGYTF. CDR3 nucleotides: TGCGCCAGCAGCCAAGGGATCCGGGACAGGGCCTATGGCTACACCTTC.

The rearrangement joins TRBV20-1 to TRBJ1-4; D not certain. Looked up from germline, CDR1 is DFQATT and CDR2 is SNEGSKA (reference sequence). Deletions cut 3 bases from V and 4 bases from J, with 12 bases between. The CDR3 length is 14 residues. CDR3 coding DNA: TGCAGTGCTAGTCGGGGAGGGATTAATGAAAAACTGTTTTTT. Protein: CSASRGGINEKLFF.

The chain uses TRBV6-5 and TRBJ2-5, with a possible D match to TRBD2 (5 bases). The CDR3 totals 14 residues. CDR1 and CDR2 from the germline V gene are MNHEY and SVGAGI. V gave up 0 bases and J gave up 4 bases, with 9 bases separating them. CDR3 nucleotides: TGTGCCAGCAGTTACTCGTTAAGCGGAGAGACCCAGTACTTC. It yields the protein CASSYSLSGETQYF.

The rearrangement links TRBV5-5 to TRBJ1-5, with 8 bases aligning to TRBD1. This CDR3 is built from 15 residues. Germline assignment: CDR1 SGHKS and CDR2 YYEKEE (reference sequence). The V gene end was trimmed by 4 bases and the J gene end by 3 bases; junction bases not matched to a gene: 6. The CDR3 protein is CASSPGQGTNQPQHF. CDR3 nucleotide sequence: TGTGCCAGCAGCCCAGGACAGGGCACCAATCAGCCCCAGCATTTT.

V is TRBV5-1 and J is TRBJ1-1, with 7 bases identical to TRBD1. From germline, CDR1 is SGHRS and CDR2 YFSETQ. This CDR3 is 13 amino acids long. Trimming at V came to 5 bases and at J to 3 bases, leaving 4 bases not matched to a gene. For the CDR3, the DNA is TGCGCCAGCAGTTTCGACAGGGACACTGAAGCTTTCTTT. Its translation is CASSFDRDTEAFF.

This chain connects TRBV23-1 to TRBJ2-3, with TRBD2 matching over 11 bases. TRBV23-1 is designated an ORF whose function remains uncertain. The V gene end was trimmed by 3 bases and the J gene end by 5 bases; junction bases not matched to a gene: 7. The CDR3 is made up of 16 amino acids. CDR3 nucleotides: TGCGCCAGCAGTCACCTCCTAGCGGGGGGTTTAGATACGCAGTATTTT. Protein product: CASSHLLAGGLDTQYF.

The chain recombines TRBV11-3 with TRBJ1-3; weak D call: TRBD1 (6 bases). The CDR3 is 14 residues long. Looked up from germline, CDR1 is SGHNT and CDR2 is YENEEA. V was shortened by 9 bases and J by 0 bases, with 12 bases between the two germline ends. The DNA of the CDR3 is TGTGCCAGTCGGAGGGGGTCCTCTGGAAACACCATATATTTT. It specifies CASRRGSSGNTIYF.

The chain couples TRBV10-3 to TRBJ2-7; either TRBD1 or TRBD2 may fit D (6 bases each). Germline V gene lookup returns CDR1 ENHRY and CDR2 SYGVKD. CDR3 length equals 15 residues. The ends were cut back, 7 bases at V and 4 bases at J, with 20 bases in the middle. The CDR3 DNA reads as TGTGCCATCAAGGTTGGGTACGGGGGCGAGTACGAGCAGTACTTC. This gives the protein CAIKVGYGGEYEQYF.